The entry that follows covers one T cell receptor (beta chain) sequence. At one end, the junction sequence differs from germline, possibly due to a read error. Germline V CDR1 and CDR2: LNHDA, SQIVND (reference sequence). The CDR3 spans 15 residues. Clones were sequenced by immunoSEQ multiplex PCR, and TCRdb holds only the in-frame ones, with some missing. The sample holds 180,000 or so clones, around 85% seen once. These data come from a study of blood T cell repertoires in COVID-19. Study summary: PBMCs, B-cell-depleted T cells, or T cells were the source of the cDNA or gDNA that made up the material.

The chain combines TRBV19 with TRBJ1-2; 12 bases map to TRBD1. The TCR sequence derives from a man aged 60 to 75 who had recovered from COVID-19. The sample comprised peripheral blood. The chain's CDR3 is CASSSGTGGDYGYTF. The CDR3 bases are TGTGCCAGCAGTAGTGGGACAGGGGGCGACTATGGCTACACCTTC.